A single sample is the source of the 10 T cell receptor beta chains below, sequenced in a study of siplizumab effects on memory and regulatory T cells (dated by TCRdb to the late 2010s). The library relied on the immunoSEQ multiplex PCR assay. The table was pulled from immuneACCESS by TCRdb, which kept in-frame rearrangements only. Such tables lose some clones; where checked, under half of the loss comes from unresolved V genes, and the rest has no known cause. This sample comprises about 100,000 clones, 80% to 95% of them detected only once. Around 11% of the sample belongs to the ten largest clones. Material: non-Treg CD4+ T cells sorted from blood. The cell subset or site label, read with the paper, signifies: FACS-sorted unstimulated CD4+ non-regulatory T cells. The receptors were gathered from a human donor in good health.

The rearrangement uses TRBV9 and TRBJ2-4; D call uncertain. The CDR3 covers 14 residues. Germline values: CDR1 SGDLS, CDR2 YYNGEE. Trimming left V 1 base short and J 11 bases short, with 16 bases between. This CDR3 reads CASSVQSLEGLQYF. CDR3 nucleotide sequence: TGTGCCAGCAGCGTACAGTCCCTTGAAGGGCTTCAGTACTTC.

V usage is TRBV28 and J usage is TRBJ1-3; D may be TRBD1 (5 bases). The CDR3 runs to 17 residues. V gave up 4 bases and J gave up 1 base, with 17 bases separating them. CDR1 and CDR2 (germline): MDHEN, SYDVKM. The CDR3 DNA follows: TGTGCCAGCAGTTCTCTAATAGGGACGGCTTCTGGAAACACCATATATTTT. Amino acids: CASSSLIGTASGNTIYF.

The chain employs TRBV10-1 and TRBJ2-3, with D perhaps TRBD2 (6 bases). The CDR3 loop spans 15 amino acids. Between the trimmed V and J ends, which lost 0 bases and 4 bases, there was a span of 11 bases. Per germline, CDR1 WNHNN and CDR2 SYGVQD (reference sequence). The CDR3 loop reads CASSESKGGADTQYF. Written as DNA, the CDR3 is TGCGCCAGCAGTGAGTCGAAAGGAGGGGCAGATACGCAGTATTTT.

This chain joins TRBV7-9 and TRBJ2-5, with 9 bases aligning to TRBD2. The CDR3 has 15 residues. Germline values: CDR1 SEHNR, CDR2 FQNEAQ (reference sequence). With 5 bases clipped from V and 5 bases from J, the junction kept 9 bases outside the gene matches. In DNA form, the CDR3 reads TGTGCCAGCAGCCCCTACTTCGGACTAGCGGAGACCCAGTACTTC. Translated, it gives CASSPYFGLAETQYF.

This clone was detected once. J is TRBJ2-2 and V is TRBV19; D not certain. The germline V and J ends were trimmed by 4 bases and 13 bases, with 16 bases remaining between them. This CDR3 has 13 residues. Looked up from germline, CDR1 is LNHDA and CDR2 is SQIVND (reference sequence). The CDR3 here is CASSRSQRARLFF. The CDR3 DNA follows: TGTGCCAGTAGTAGGTCCCAACGGGCCCGGCTGTTTTTT.

The chain couples TRBV6-1 to TRBJ1-5, with 7 bases that match TRBD1. The CDR3 extends over 15 amino acids. Germline lookup yields CDR1 MNHNS and CDR2 SASEGT. V was clipped by 1 base and J by 5 bases; unmatched bases: 5. CDR3 protein: CASSEVWTGDQPQHF. CDR3 nucleotides: TGTGCCAGCAGTGAAGTTTGGACAGGCGATCAGCCCCAGCATTTT.

This clone was detected a few times. CDR3 region: CAWSAINTGELFF. CDR3 nucleotide sequence: TGTGCCTGGAGCGCTATCAACACCGGGGAGCTGTTTTTT. V and J are TRBV30 and TRBJ2-2; D remains ambiguous. Germline V gene lookup returns CDR1 GTSNPN and CDR2 SVGIG (reference sequence). The CDR3 covers 13 residues. Deletions cut 3 bases from V and 2 bases from J, with 7 bases between.

J is TRBJ2-7 and V is TRBV7-2; 7 bases match TRBD2. Germline V gene sequence: CDR1 SGHTA, CDR2 FQGNSA. V gave up 2 bases and J gave up 6 bases; unmatched junction bases: 10. The CDR3 length is 15 residues. CDR3 region: CASSLNSGRNGEQYF. In nucleotides, the CDR3 is TGTGCCAGCAGCTTAAATTCCGGGAGGAATGGCGAGCAGTACTTC.

The V gene is TRBV21-1, the J gene TRBJ2-7; TRBD2, the table's D call, lacks a check against the DNA. TRBV21-1 is termed a pseudogene. The CDR3 has 17 amino acids. The CDR3 coding sequence is TGTGCCAGCAGCAAATACGTACTAGCGGGAGTTCCCTACGAGCAGTACTTC. Translating gives CASSKYVLAGVPYEQYF.

V usage is TRBV18 and J usage is TRBJ2-1; D is uncertain. This CDR3 is built from 11 residues. V was shortened by 1 base and J by 7 bases, with 2 bases between the two germline ends. Germline V gene lookup returns CDR1 KGHSH and CDR2 LQKENI. The CDR3 DNA follows: TGTGCCAGCTCACCACAGAATGAGCAGTTCTTC. Protein product: CASSPQNEQFF. Full variable domain (missing parts from reference TRBV18 and TRBJ2-1): NAGVMQNPRHLVRRRGQEARLRCSPMKGHSHVYWYRQLPEEGLKFMVYLQKENIIDESGMPKERFSAEFPKEGPSILRIQQVVRGDSAAYFCASSPQNEQFFGPGTRLTVL.